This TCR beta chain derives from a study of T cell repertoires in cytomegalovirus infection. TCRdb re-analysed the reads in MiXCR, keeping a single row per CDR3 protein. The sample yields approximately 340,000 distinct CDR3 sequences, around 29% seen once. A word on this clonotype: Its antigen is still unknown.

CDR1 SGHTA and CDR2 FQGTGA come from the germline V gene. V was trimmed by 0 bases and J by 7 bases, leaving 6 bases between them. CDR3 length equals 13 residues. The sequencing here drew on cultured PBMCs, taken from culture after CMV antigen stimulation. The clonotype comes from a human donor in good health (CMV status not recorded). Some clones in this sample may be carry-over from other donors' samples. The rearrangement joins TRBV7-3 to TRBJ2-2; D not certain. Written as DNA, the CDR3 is TGTGCCAGCAGCTTAACTCCTCACGGGGAGCTGTTTTTT. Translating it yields CASSLTPHGELFF.